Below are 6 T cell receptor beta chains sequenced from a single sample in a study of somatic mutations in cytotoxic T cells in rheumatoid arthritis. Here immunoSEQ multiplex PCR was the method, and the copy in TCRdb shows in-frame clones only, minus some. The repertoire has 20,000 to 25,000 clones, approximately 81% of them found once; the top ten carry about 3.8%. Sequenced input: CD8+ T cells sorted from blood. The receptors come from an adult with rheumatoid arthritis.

CDR3 protein: CASSQGNRAGYEQYF. The CDR3 DNA reads as TGCGCCAGCAGCCAAGGAAACAGGGCAGGGTACGAGCAGTACTTC. J is TRBJ2-7 and V is TRBV4-3, with TRBD1 as a possible D gene (6 bases). The V end was cut by 1 base, the J end by 4 bases, with 14 bases between. Germline values: CDR1 LGHNA, CDR2 YSLEER. This CDR3 comprises 15 residues.

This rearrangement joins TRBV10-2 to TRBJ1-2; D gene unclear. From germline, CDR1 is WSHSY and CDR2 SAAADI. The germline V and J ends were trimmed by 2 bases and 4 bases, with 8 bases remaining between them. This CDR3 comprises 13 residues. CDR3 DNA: TGCGCCAGCAGTGAGGGCAATTCCTATGGCTACACCTTC. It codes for CASSEGNSYGYTF.

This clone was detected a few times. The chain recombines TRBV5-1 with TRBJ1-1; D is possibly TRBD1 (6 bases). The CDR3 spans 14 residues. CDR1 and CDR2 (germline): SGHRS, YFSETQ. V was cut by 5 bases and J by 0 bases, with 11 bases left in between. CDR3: CASSGGTLNTEAFF. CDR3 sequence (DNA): TGCGCCAGCAGTGGGGGGACACTGAACACTGAAGCTTTCTTT.

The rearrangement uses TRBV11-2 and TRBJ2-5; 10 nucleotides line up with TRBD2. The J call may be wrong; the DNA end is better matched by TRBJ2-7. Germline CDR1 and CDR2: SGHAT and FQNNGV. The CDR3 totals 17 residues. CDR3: CASSLGPSSGGTYEQYF. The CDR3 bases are TGTGCCAGCAGCTTAGGCCCCTCTAGCGGGGGCACCTACGAGCAGTACTTC.

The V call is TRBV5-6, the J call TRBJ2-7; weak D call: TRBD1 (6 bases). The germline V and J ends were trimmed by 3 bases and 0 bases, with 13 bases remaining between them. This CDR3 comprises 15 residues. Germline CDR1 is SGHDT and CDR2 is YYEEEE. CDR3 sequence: CASSSVDSYSYEQYF. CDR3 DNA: TGTGCCAGCAGCTCCGTGGACAGCTACTCCTACGAGCAGTACTTC.

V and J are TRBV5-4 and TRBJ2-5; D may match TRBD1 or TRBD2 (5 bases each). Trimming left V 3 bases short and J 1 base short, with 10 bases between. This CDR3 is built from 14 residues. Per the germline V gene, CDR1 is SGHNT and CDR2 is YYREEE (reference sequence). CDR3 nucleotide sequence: TGTGCCAGCAGCTCATGGGACGGCCAAGAGACCCAGTACTTC. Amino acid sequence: CASSSWDGQETQYF.